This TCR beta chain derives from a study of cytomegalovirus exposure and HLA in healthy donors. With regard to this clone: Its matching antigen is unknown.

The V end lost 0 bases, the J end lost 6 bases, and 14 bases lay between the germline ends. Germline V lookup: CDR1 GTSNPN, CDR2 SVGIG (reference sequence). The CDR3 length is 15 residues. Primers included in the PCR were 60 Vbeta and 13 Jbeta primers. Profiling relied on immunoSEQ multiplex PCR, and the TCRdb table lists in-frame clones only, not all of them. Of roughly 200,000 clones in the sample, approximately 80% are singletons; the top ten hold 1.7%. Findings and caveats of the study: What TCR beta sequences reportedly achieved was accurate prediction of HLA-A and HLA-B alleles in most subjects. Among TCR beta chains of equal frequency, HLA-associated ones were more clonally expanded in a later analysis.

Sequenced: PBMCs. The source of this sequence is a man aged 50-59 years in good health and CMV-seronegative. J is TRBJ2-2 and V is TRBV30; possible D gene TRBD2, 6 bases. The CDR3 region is CAWSVRREWAGELFF. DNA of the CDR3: TGTGCCTGGAGTGTTAGGAGGGAATGGGCCGGGGAGCTGTTTTTT.